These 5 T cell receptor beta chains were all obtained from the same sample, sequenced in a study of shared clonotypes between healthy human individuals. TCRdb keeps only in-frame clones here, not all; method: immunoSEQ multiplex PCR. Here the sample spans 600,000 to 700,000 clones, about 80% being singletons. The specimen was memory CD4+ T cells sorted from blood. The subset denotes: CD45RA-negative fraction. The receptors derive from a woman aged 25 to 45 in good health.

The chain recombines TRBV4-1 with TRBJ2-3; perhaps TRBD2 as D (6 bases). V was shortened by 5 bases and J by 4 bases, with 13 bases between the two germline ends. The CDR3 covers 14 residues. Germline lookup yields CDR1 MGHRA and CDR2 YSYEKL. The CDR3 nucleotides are TGCGCCAGCAGCGGGGCCCGACTAGCAGATACGCAGTATTTT. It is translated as CASSGARLADTQYF.

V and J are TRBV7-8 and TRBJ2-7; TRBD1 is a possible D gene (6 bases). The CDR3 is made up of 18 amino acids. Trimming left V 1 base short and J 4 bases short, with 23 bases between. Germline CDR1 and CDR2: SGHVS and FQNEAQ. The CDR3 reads CASSLVRDTRGMGYEQYF. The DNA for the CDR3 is TGTGCCAGCAGCTTAGTACGGGACACAAGGGGGATGGGATACGAGCAGTACTTC.

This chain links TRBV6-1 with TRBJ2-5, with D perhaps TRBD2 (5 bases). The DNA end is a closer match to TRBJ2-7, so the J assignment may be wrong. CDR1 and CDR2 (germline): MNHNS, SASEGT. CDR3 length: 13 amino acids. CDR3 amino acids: CASRSNAGLEQYF. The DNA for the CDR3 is TGTGCCAGCAGATCTAACGCGGGCCTCGAGCAGTACTTC.

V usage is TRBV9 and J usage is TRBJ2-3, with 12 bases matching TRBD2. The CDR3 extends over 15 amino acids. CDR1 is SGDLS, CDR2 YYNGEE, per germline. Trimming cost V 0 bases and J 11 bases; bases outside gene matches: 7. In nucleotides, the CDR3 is TGTGCCAGCAGCGTAGTTACTAGCGGGAGGAATGTGCAGTATTTT. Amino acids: CASSVVTSGRNVQYF.

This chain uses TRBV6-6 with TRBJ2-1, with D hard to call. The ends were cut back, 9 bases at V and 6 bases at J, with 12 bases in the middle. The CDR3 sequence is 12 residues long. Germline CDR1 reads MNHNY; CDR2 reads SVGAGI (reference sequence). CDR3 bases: TGTGCCAGTACCGAGAAACCCAATGAGCAGTTCTTC. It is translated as CASTEKPNEQFF.